A selection of T cell receptor beta chains follows, all from one sample in a study of T cell responses to AZD1222 COVID-19 vaccine. Profiled with immunoSEQ multiplex PCR; TCRdb holds only in-frame clones, not every one. Of 170,000 or so clones in the sample, approximately 92% were seen once. Sequencing was performed on peripheral blood, taken 28 days after the second dose of the MenACWY control vaccine. Receptors were obtained from an adult who received the MenACWY meningococcal vaccine as a control. Each CDR3 is given with its conserved first and last residue. The D gene is left open where the match is weak. Only part of the rows carry a size: once, few, many, or a class if the clone is expanded.

d_call j_call clone_size v_call cdr3_aa cdr3_nt
. TRBJ2-7 . TRBV29-1 CSVEDVQTYEQYF TGCAGCGTTGAAGATGTCCAGACCTACGAGCAGTACTTC
. TRBJ1-4 . TRBV3-1/TRBV3-2 CASGYFGANEKLFF TGTGCCAGCGGTTATTTTGGGGCTAATGAAAAACTGTTTTTT
TRBD1 TRBJ1-2 . TRBV19 CASSIPRQGGYGYTF TGTGCCAGTAGTATACCCCGACAGGGTGGCTATGGCTACACCTTC
TRBD1 TRBJ2-3 . TRBV6-5 CASSWDREYGTQYF TGTGCCAGCAGTTGGGACAGGGAGTATGGTACGCAGTATTTT
. TRBJ1-3 . TRBV5-4 CASSLRGAGNTIYF TGTGCCAGCAGCTTGAGAGGGGCTGGAAACACCATATATTTT
TRBD2 TRBJ2-5 . TRBV5-4 CASSPPRGGGPQETQYF TGTGCCAGCAGCCCACCGCGCGGCGGGGGACCCCAAGAGACCCAGTACTTC
. TRBJ1-5 . TRBV19 CASSISGSGDQPQHF TGTGCCAGTAGTATCTCAGGGTCGGGAGATCAGCCCCAGCATTTT
. TRBJ1-1 . TRBV12-3/TRBV12-4 CASSLLQGSEAFF TGTGCCAGCAGTTTATTACAGGGCTCTGAAGCTTTCTTT
TRBD1 TRBJ1-2 . TRBV19 CASSSDRVVLNYGYTF TGTGCCAGTAGCTCTGACAGGGTGGTCCTTAACTATGGCTACACCTTC
. TRBJ1-4 . TRBV7-2 CASSVGGANEKLFF TGTGCCAGCAGCGTGGGGGGTGCTAATGAAAAACTGTTTTTT
. TRBJ2-7 . TRBV7-2 CASSLSYEQYF TGTGCCAGCAGTCTTTCCTACGAGCAGTACTTC
TRBD1 TRBJ1-5 . TRBV6-1 CASSETYLQGNQPQHF TGTGCCAGCAGTGAAACCTACTTACAGGGGAATCAGCCCCAGCATTTT
TRBD1 TRBJ1-1 . TRBV30 CAWSLGQGNTEAFF TGTGCCTGGAGTCTAGGACAGGGGAACACTGAAGCTTTCTTT
TRBD2 TRBJ2-7 . TRBV5-1 CASSLGTSGIPMSSYEQYF TGCGCCAGCAGCCTAGGGACTAGCGGAATTCCCATGAGCTCCTACGAGCAGTACTTC
TRBD1 TRBJ2-5 . TRBV3-1/TRBV3-2 CASSHWTGVKETQYF TGTGCCAGCAGCCATTGGACAGGGGTCAAAGAGACCCAGTACTTC
TRBD2 TRBJ2-3 . TRBV3-1/TRBV3-2 CASSQTSGGGDTQYF TGTGCCAGCAGCCAAACTAGCGGGGGTGGGGATACGCAGTATTTT
. TRBJ1-1 . TRBV19 CASQDSFMNTEAFF TGTGCCAGCCAAGACAGTTTTATGAACACTGAAGCTTTCTTT
. TRBJ1-5 . TRBV3-1/TRBV3-2 CASSQDFPGYSNQPQHF TGTGCCAGCAGCCAAGATTTTCCCGGCTATAGCAATCAGCCCCAGCATTTT
. TRBJ2-1 . TRBV11-2 CASSFALPYNEQFF TGTGCCAGCAGCTTCGCCCTACCCTACAATGAGCAGTTCTTC
. TRBJ2-7 . TRBV5-4 CASSLASGLYSYEQYF TGTGCCAGCAGCTTGGCCTCGGGACTTTACTCCTACGAGCAGTACTTC
. TRBJ1-2 . TRBV5-6 CASSKSGRRRLSGYTF TGTGCCAGCAGCAAAAGTGGCCGTCGCAGGTTGAGTGGCTACACCTTC
. TRBJ2-5 . TRBV12-3/TRBV12-4 CASSSRLLETQYF TGTGCCAGCAGCAGTAGACTCCTCGAGACCCAGTACTTC
. TRBJ2-5 . TRBV7-6 CASSSGQPTETQYF TGTGCCAGCAGCTCCGGACAGCCGACGGAGACCCAGTACTTC
TRBD2 TRBJ2-1 . TRBV6-2/TRBV6-3 CASSTVVLAGGYNEQFF TGTGCCAGCAGTACTGTTGTCCTAGCGGGGGGCTACAATGAGCAGTTCTTC
. TRBJ1-4 . TRBV6-5 CASTQQGREKLFF TGTGCCAGCACTCAACAGGGTCGTGAAAAACTGTTTTTT
TRBD1 TRBJ1-1 . TRBV6-4 CASSLDRAGEAFF TGTGCCAGCAGCCTCGACAGGGCTGGTGAAGCTTTCTTT
TRBD2 TRBJ2-2 . TRBV19 CASTLAGGLNTGELFF TGTGCCAGCACCCTAGCGGGGGGCCTGAACACCGGGGAGCTGTTTTTT
. TRBJ2-5 . TRBV6-1 CASSEVYRGGETQYF TGTGCCAGCAGTGAAGTCTACAGGGGAGGGGAGACCCAGTACTTC
TRBD1 TRBJ1-5 once TRBV30 CAWGQGYNQPQHF TGTGCCTGGGGACAGGGATACAATCAGCCCCAGCATTTT
. TRBJ1-5 . TRBV6-5 CASSYDSSNQPQHF TGTGCCAGCAGTTACGACAGTAGCAATCAGCCCCAGCATTTT
. TRBJ2-5 . TRBV19 CASSLRSRGQETQYF TGTGCCAGTAGTTTGAGGTCGAGAGGTCAAGAGACCCAGTACTTC
. TRBJ1-4 . TRBV27 CASKTPGTNEKLFF TGTGCCAGCAAGACACCGGGAACTAATGAAAAACTGTTTTTT
. TRBJ1-2 . TRBV6-5 CASSSQRSYGYTF TGTGCCAGCAGTTCCCAAAGGTCCTATGGCTACACCTTC
. TRBJ2-7 few TRBV18 CASSPGGPYEQYF TGTGCCAGCTCACCGGGTGGACCCTACGAGCAGTACTTC
. TRBJ1-4 . TRBV5-1 CASSPSLAGGEKLFF TGCGCCAGCAGCCCGAGCTTGGCGGGTGGTGAAAAACTGTTTTTT
. TRBJ1-1 once TRBV5-1 CASSLGHSMNTEAFF TGCGCCAGCAGCTTGGGACACAGCATGAACACTGAAGCTTTCTTT
TRBD1 TRBJ1-2 . TRBV28 CASSTGGGMISGYTF TGTGCCAGCAGTACCGGAGGGGGCATGATCTCTGGCTACACCTTC
. TRBJ1-2 . TRBV5-1 CASSLYRNYGYTF TGCGCCAGCAGCTTGTACAGAAACTATGGCTACACCTTC
TRBD2 TRBJ2-5 . TRBV5-1 CASSNGLAGGDQYF TGCGCCAGCAGCAACGGACTAGCGGGGGGTGACCAGTACTTC
TRBD2 TRBJ2-3 once TRBV19 CASSIGTSGLGTQYF TGTGCCAGTAGTATCGGAACTAGCGGGTTGGGTACGCAGTATTTT
. TRBJ2-5 . TRBV12-3/TRBV12-4 CASSFGGETQYF TGTGCCAGCAGTTTCGGGGGAGAGACCCAGTACTTC
TRBD1 TRBJ1-1 . TRBV19 CASSIRQGLATEAFF TGTGCCAGTAGTATCCGACAGGGTCTGGCCACTGAAGCTTTCTTT
. TRBJ1-2 . TRBV30 CAWSVTGMAFGNGYTF TGTGCCTGGAGTGTAACAGGAATGGCTTTCGGCAATGGCTACACCTTC
. TRBJ1-5 . TRBV18 CASSKSSGNQPQHF TGTGCCAGCTCAAAGTCTAGCGGCAATCAGCCCCAGCATTTT
. TRBJ2-1 once TRBV5-1 CASSLVGGSAYNEQFF TGCGCCAGCAGCTTGGTCGGGGGTAGTGCCTACAATGAGCAGTTCTTC